This T cell receptor beta chain was sequenced for a study of breast tumors, draining lymph nodes, adjacent tissues. Study-level findings and limits: Tumor repertoires ranked between lymph nodes and nontumor tissue in diversity, with V and J gene preferences.

Samples came from axillary lymph nodes draining the breast cancer. Losses at the gene ends were 6 bases for V and 8 bases for J; bases not matched to a gene: 9. This CDR3 comprises 13 residues. Germline lookup yields CDR1 DFQATT and CDR2 SNEGSKA (reference sequence). This clonotype was seen at least ten times. The target antigen is unknown. TCRdb reanalysed the multiplex PCR reads using MiXCR and keeps one entry per CDR3 protein. The data show about 140,000 distinct CDR3 sequences, with approximately 30% seen just once and around 2.3% held by the top ten. This rearrangement joins TRBV20-1 to TRBJ2-1, with TRBD1 identical over 8 bases. The specimen sequenced was axillary lymph node tissue. This clonotype was obtained from a female donor with breast cancer. Some clones in this sample may be carry-over from other donors' samples. The CDR3 DNA follows: TGCAGTGCGTCGACAGGGGCGGGCGATGAGCAGTTCTTC. Translating gives CSASTGAGDEQFF.